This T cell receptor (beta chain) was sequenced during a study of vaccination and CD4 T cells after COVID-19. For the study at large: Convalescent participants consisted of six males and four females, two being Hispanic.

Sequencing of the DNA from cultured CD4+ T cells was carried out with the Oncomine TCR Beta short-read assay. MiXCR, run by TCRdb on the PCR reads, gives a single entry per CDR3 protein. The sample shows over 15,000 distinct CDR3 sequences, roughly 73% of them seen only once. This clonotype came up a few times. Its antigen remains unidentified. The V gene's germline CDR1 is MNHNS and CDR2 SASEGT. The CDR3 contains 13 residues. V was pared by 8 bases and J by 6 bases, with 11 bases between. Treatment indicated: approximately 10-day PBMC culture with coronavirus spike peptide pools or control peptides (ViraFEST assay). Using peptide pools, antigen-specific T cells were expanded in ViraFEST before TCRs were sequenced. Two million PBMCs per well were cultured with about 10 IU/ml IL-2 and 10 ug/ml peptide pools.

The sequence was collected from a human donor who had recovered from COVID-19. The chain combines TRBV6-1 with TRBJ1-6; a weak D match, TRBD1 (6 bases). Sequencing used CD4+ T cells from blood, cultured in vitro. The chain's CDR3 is CASLNRANSPLHF. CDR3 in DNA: TGTGCCAGCCTAAACAGGGCTAATTCACCCCTCCACTTT.